What follows describes a single TCR beta chain. Antigen: not known. The data were taken from a study of CD8 T cells in ankylosing spondylitis. Germline values: CDR1 SQVTM, CDR2 ANQGSEA. The length of the CDR3 is 13 residues. The V end lost 7 bases, the J end lost 0 bases, and 12 bases lay between the germline ends. Regarding the study as a whole: There was a TCR beta motif, made of 7 or 8 highly homologous variants, that appeared characteristic of ankylosing spondylitis blood.

Libraries of TCR beta came from quantitative 5'-RACE with molecular barcodes. TCRdb reprocessed the 5' RACE reads via MiXCR and lists one record per CDR3 protein. The sample contains around 490,000 distinct CDR3 sequences, about 5.2% of which appear only once. This chain links TRBV29-1 with TRBJ1-1; D is unclear. What was sequenced was blood, either unsorted or a sorted T cell fraction (not recorded which). This TCR was recovered from a male donor with ankylosing spondylitis. The CDR3 loop reads CSAVRPLNTEAFF. CDR3 coding DNA: TGCAGCGCCGTTCGGCCGTTGAACACTGAAGCTTTCTTT.